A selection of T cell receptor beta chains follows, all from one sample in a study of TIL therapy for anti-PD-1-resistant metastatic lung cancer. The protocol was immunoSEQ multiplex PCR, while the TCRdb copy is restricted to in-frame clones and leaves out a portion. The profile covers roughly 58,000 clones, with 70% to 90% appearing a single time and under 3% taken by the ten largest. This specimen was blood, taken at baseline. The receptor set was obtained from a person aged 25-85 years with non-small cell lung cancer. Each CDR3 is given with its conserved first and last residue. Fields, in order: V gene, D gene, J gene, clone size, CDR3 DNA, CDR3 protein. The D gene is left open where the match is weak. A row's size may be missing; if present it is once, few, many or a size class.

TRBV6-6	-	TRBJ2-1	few	TGTGCCAGCAGGATGTCTGGGGTAGGATCGGATGAGCAGTTCTTC	CASRMSGVGSDEQFF
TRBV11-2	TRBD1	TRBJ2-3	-	TGTGCCAGCAGCCAGCATGTGGGACAGGGCCCAGATACGCAGTATTTT	CASSQHVGQGPDTQYF
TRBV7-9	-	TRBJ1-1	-	TGTGCCAGCAGCTTAGTTGCGAACACTGAAGCTTTCTTT	CASSLVANTEAFF
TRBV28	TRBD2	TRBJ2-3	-	TGTGCCATCGCTGGACTAGCGTACACAGATACGCAGTATTTT	CAIAGLAYTDTQYF
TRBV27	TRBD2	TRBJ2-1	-	TGTGCCAGCAGTCCCGTACCGGGACTAGCGGGTCGGGTCGCGCGTGAGCAGTTCTTC	CASSPVPGLAGRVAREQFF
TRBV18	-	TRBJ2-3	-	TGTGCCAGCTCACCGGGAGGCAGCACAGATACGCAGTATTTT	CASSPGGSTDTQYF
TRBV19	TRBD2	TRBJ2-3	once	TGTGCCAGTAGACTAGCGGCATACACAGATACGCAGTATTTT	CASRLAAYTDTQYF
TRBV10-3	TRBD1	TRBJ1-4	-	TGTGCCATCAGCGGACAGGGAGAGGGAAAACTGTTTTTT	CAISGQGEGKLFF
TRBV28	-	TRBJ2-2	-	TGTGCCAGCAGTCCCCCACCGGGTATGGGGGAGCTGTTTTTT	CASSPPPGMGELFF
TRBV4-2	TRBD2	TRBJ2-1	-	TGTGCCAGCAGCCAAGATAGTGGCGGGAGCTCCTACAATGAGCAGTTCTTC	CASSQDSGGSSYNEQFF
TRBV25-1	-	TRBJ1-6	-	TGTGCCAGCAGTGAACAGGGTCGTAATTCACCCCTCCACTTT	CASSEQGRNSPLHF
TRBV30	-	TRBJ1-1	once	TGTGCCTGGATCTCCTGGAGGGGGAACACTGAAGCTTTCTTT	CAWISWRGNTEAFF
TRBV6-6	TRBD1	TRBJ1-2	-	TGTGCCAGCAGTTACCCCGACAGGGTCGATGGCTACACCTTC	CASSYPDRVDGYTF
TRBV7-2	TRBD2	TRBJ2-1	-	TGTGCCAGCAGCCTCGGACTAGCGGGAGTTGATGAGCAGTTCTTC	CASSLGLAGVDEQFF
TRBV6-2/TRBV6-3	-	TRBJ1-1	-	TGTGCCAGCAGTCCCCTAGGGGGGAGGGGCGCGAACACTGAAGCTTTCTTT	CASSPLGGRGANTEAFF
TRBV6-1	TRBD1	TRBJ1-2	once	TGTGCCAGCAGTGAAATGCAGGGGGCGAATCCTTTCTATGGCTACACCTTC	CASSEMQGANPFYGYTF
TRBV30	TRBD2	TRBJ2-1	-	TGTGCCTGGAGTACCCCTCTTCGCGGGAGGGCCTCCTGGAATGAGCAGTTCTTC	CAWSTPLRGRASWNEQFF
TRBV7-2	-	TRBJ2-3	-	TGTGCCAGCAGCTTAGGTGGTGGGGGCGGAGATACGCAGTATTTT	CASSLGGGGGDTQYF
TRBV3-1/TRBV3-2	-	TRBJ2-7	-	TGTGCCAGCAGCCAAGATCTCTCCGAGCAGTACTTC	CASSQDLSEQYF
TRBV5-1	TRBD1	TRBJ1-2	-	TGCGCCAGCAGCTTACCGGGACAGGGCTATGGCTACACCTTC	CASSLPGQGYGYTF
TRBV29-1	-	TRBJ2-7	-	TGCAGCGTTATAACAGGGTATGAGCAGTACTTC	CSVITGYEQYF
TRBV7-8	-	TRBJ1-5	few	TGTGCCAGCAGCTTGTCGAACCCCAATCAGCCCCAGCATTTT	CASSLSNPNQPQHF
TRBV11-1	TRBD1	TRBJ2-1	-	TGTGCCAGCAGCTTAGCCGGACAGGGGAGCTCCTACAATGAGCAGTTCTTC	CASSLAGQGSSYNEQFF
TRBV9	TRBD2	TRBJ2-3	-	TGTGCCAGCAGCGTGAGCGGGGGAGATACGCAGTATTTT	CASSVSGGDTQYF
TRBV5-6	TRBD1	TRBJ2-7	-	TGTGCCAGCAGCCCCGGGACAGGGGTTAGTTACGAGCAGTACTTC	CASSPGTGVSYEQYF
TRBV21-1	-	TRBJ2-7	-	TGTGCCAGCAGCCCAGGGTGGGAGTACCACTACGAGCAGTACTTC	CASSPGWEYHYEQYF
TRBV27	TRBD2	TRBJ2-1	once	TGTGCCAGCAGCCGGACTAGGGCCTCCAATGAGCAGTTCTTC	CASSRTRASNEQFF
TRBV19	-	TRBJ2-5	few	TGTGCCAGTAGTTTCCGGGACACCAAAGAGACCCAGTACTTC	CASSFRDTKETQYF
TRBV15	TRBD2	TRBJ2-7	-	TGTGCCACCAGCAAAAGACTAGCGGGAGGACACTACGAGCAGTACTTC	CATSKRLAGGHYEQYF
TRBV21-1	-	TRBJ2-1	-	TGTGCCAGCAGTCAAGGGGGGTGCAGGCAAGCCTACAATGAGCAGTTCTTC	CASSQGGCRQAYNEQFF
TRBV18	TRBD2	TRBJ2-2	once	TGTGCCAGCTCATTGTTTACTCCGGGACTAGCGGCATCGAACACCGGGGAGCTGTTTTTT	CASSLFTPGLAASNTGELFF
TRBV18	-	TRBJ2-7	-	TGTGCCAGCTCACCAACAGGTGCAGGGGTCGGCAACGAGCAGTACTTC	CASSPTGAGVGNEQYF
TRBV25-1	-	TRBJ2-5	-	TGTGCCAGTATGTTACCCGGGGCGGAGACCCAGTACTTC	CASMLPGAETQYF
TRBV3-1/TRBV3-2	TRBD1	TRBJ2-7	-	TGTGCCAGCAGCCAAGGGTCCGGGACAGCCAGCTACGAGCAGTACTTC	CASSQGSGTASYEQYF
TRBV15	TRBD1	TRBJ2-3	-	TGTGCCACCAGCAGAGTCGGACAGGGGACAGATACGCAGTATTTT	CATSRVGQGTDTQYF
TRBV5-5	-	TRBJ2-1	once	TGTGCCAGCAGCTTGGCCAGCGACCCCTACAATGAGCAGTTCTTC	CASSLASDPYNEQFF
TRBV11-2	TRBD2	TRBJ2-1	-	TGTGCCAGCAGCCCTCGGACTAGCGGGAGCGGAGAGCAGTTCTTC	CASSPRTSGSGEQFF
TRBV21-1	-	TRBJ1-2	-	TGTGCCAGCAGCAAAGTGGTCGGGTATAACTATGGCTACACCTTC	CASSKVVGYNYGYTF
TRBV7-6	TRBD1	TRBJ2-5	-	TGTGCCAGCAGCTTAGGCCTCCAGGACAGGGAAGAGACCCAGTACTTC	CASSLGLQDREETQYF
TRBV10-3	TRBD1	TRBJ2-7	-	TGTGCCATCAGTGACGAGGGACAGGGGAGGTACGAGCAGTACTTC	CAISDEGQGRYEQYF
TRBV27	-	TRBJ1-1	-	TGTGCCAGCAGTTTGTTTAGGAACACTGAAGCTTTCTTT	CASSLFRNTEAFF
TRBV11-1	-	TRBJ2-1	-	TGTGCCAGCAGCCAAGGGACCATAGGGGAGCAGTTCTTC	CASSQGTIGEQFF
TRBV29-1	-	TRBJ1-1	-	TGCAGCGTTGCCGGGTTGAACACTGAAGCTTTCTTT	CSVAGLNTEAFF
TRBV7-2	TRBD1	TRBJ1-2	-	TGTGCCAGCATCCGAAGTGGACAGGGATCAATTGTCTATGGCTACACCTTC	CASIRSGQGSIVYGYTF
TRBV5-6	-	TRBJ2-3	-	TGTGCCAGCAGCGACGGGACTTCGGGATACACAGATACGCAGTATTTT	CASSDGTSGYTDTQYF
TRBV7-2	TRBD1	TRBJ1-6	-	TGTGCCAGCAGCTCCACCGGGACAGGGAACTCACCCCTCCACTTT	CASSSTGTGNSPLHF
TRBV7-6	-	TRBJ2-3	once	TGTGCCAGCAGCTTAAACAGAGATACGCAGTATTTT	CASSLNRDTQYF
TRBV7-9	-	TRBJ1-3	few	TGTGCCAGCAGCTTATCCCGATCAGCCTCCCTCGGAAACACCATATATTTT	CASSLSRSASLGNTIYF
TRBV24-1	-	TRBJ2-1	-	TGTGCCACCAGTGAACCCGTCCGCCGGGGAGGTGAGCAGTTCTTC	CATSEPVRRGGEQFF
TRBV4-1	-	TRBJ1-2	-	TGCGCCAGCAGCCGTGGACAGACAACTAACTATGGCTACACCTTC	CASSRGQTTNYGYTF
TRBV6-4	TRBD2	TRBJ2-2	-	TGTGCCAGCAGTGAGACTAGCGGTGGGAACACCGGGGAGCTGTTTTTT	CASSETSGGNTGELFF
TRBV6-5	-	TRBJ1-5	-	TGTGCCATCTCCACCGCGAGTAGCAATCAGCCCCAGCATTTT	CAISTASSNQPQHF
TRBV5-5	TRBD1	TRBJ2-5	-	TGTGCCAGCAGCCCATGGACAGGGGAAGAGACCCAGTACTTC	CASSPWTGEETQYF
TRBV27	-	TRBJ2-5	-	TGTGCCAGCAGGTCCCACCAAGAGACCCAGTACTTC	CASRSHQETQYF
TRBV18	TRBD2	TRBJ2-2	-	TGTGCCAGCTCACCACCGAGCGCTAGCGGGAACACCGGGGAGCTGTTTTTT	CASSPPSASGNTGELFF